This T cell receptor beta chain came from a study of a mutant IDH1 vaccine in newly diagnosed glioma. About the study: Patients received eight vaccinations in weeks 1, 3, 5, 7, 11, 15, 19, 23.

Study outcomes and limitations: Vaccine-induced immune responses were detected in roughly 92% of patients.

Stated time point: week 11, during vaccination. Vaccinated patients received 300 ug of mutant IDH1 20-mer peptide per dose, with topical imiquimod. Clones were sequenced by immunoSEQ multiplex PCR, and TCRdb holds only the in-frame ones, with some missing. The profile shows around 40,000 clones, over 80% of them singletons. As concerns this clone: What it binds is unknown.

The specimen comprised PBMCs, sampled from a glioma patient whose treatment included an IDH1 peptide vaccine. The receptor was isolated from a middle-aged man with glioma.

The CDR3 nucleotides read TGTGCCATCAGCCCCACGACAAAAGGGGGAGAGACCCAGTACTTC. This translates into CAISPTTKGGETQYF. V usage is TRBV10-3 and J usage is TRBJ2-5; tentatively, D is TRBD1 (6 bases). This CDR3 has 15 residues. V gave up 6 bases and J gave up 4 bases, with 18 bases separating them. In germline, CDR1 is ENHRY, CDR2 SYGVKD.